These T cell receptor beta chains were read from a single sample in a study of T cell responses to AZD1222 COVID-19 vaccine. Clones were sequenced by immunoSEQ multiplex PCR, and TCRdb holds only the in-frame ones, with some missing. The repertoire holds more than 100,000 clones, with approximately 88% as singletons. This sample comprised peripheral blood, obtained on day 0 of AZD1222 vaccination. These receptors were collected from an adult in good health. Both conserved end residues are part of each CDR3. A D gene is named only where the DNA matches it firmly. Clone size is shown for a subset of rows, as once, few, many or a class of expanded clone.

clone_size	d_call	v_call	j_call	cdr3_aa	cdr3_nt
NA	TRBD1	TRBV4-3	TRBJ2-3	CASSQADRGQGTQYF	TGCGCCAGCAGCCAAGCGGACAGGGGGCAAGGTACGCAGTATTTT
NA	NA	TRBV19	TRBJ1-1	CATETTARVNTEAFF	TGTGCCACAGAGACCACCGCCAGGGTGAACACTGAAGCTTTCTTT
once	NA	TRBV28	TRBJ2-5	CASSPAGTRQETQYF	TGTGCCAGCAGTCCGGCCGGGACTCGCCAAGAGACCCAGTACTTC
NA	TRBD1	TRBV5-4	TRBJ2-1	CASSLAAGGSVRDNEQFF	TGTGCCAGCAGCTTGGCGGCAGGGGGATCCGTTCGGGACAATGAGCAGTTCTTC
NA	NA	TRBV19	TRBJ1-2	CASSMIGSASVSYGYTF	TGTGCCAGTAGTATGATAGGGTCGGCGTCGGTTAGCTATGGCTACACCTTC
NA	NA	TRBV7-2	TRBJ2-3	CASRAGSTDTQYF	TGTGCCAGTCGGGCAGGTAGCACAGATACGCAGTATTTT
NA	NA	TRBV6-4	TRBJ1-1	CASSPTVNTEAFF	TGTGCCAGCAGCCCGACAGTTAACACTGAAGCTTTCTTT
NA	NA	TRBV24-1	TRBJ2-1	CATSGSGEQFF	TGTGCCACCAGTGGGAGCGGTGAGCAGTTCTTC
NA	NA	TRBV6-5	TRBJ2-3	CASRTATGTDTQYF	TGTGCCAGCAGAACCGCAACAGGCACAGATACGCAGTATTTT
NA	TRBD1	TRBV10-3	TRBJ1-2	CAITGGGYGYTF	TGTGCCATCACAGGGGGAGGTTATGGCTACACCTTC
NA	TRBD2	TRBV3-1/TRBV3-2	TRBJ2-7	CASSQGTSGTYEQYF	TGTGCCAGCAGCCAGGGGACTAGCGGGACCTACGAGCAGTACTTC
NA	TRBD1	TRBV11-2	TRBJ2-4	CASSLARDRGSDKNIQYF	TGTGCCAGCAGCTTAGCCCGGGACAGGGGGTCGGACAAAAACATTCAGTACTTC
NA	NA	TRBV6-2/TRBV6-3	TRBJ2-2	CASSWGRTNTGELFF	TGTGCCAGCAGCTGGGGTAGAACGAACACCGGGGAGCTGTTTTTT
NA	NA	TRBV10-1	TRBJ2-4	CASSESTSLAKNIQYF	TGCGCCAGCAGTGAGTCGACATCCCTAGCCAAAAACATTCAGTACTTC
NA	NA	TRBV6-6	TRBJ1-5	CASSYEDQPQHF	TGTGCCAGCAGTTATGAGGATCAGCCCCAGCATTTT
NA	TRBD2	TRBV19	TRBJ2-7	CASSIDGGSLAGIYEQYF	TGTGCCAGTAGTATAGACGGTGGTTCGCTAGCGGGGATCTACGAGCAGTACTTC
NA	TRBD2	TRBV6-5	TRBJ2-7	CASSTGLVRSYEQYF	TGTGCCAGCAGTACCGGACTAGTGAGATCCTACGAGCAGTACTTC
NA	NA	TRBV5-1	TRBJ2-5	CASSLGQVTETQYF	TGCGCCAGCAGCTTGGGACAGGTCACAGAGACCCAGTACTTC
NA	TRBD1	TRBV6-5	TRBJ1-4	CASSLLTGGREKLFF	TGTGCCAGCAGTTTATTGACAGGGGGTAGAGAAAAACTGTTTTTT
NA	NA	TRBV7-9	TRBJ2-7	CASSLRESGYEQYF	TGTGCCAGCAGCTTAAGGGAATCTGGCTACGAGCAGTACTTC
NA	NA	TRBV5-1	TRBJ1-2	CASSLGWGDDGYTF	TGCGCCAGCAGCTTGGGATGGGGGGACGATGGCTACACCTTC
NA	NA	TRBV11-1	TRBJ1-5	CASSLVRGQPQHF	TGTGCCAGCAGCTTAGTGAGGGGCCAGCCCCAGCATTTT
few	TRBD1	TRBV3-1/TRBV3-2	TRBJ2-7	CASSLGQGGEQYF	TGTGCCAGCAGCTTGGGACAGGGGGGCGAGCAGTACTTC
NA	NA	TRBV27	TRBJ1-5	CASSLSSLGNQPQHF	TGTGCCAGCAGTTTGTCCAGTTTGGGCAATCAGCCCCAGCATTTT